This T cell receptor beta chain was obtained from a study of identical twins. Study results and limitations: With beta out-of-frame sequences, excess sharing by twins was weaker.

This clonotype was counted once. As yet, its antigen is unknown. A single base separates this from a much larger clone, so it may be a read error. cDNA carried unique molecular identifiers, and a universal primer site was added by template switching. From the 5' RACE reads, TCRdb called clonotypes with MiXCR, one entry per CDR3 protein. The repertoire includes nearly 900,000 distinct CDR3 sequences, around an eighth of them detected once, and 1.5% to 2% sits in the top ten. The same sample was also used in a study of yellow fever vaccine responses in identical twins.

This receptor was obtained from a woman aged 18 to 35 in good health. The sequencing sample was made of PBMCs.

Written as DNA, the CDR3 is TGTGCCATCAGTCCATCGGGACTAGCGGGAGTTTCCTACAATGAGCAGTTCTTC. It encodes CAISPSGLAGVSYNEQFF. The gene calls are TRBV12-3 or TRBV12-4 and TRBJ2-1; 14 positions agree with TRBD2. The CDR3 is 18 residues long.